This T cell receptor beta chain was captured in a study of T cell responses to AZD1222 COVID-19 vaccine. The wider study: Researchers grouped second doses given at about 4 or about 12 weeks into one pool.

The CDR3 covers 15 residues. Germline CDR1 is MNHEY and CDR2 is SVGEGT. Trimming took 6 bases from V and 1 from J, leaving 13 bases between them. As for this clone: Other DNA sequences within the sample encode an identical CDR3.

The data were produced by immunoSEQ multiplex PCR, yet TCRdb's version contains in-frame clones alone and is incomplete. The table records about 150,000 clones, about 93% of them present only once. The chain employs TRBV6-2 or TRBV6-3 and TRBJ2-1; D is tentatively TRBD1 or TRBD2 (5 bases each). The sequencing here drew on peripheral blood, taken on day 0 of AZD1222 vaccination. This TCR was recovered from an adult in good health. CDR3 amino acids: CASSIRGGSYNEQFF. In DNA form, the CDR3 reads TGTGCCAGCAGCATACGTGGGGGTTCCTACAATGAGCAGTTCTTC.